This T cell receptor beta chain originates from a study of OX40 agonist ivuxolimab in advanced cancers. Study-wide context: Two patients with cutaneous melanoma and one with hepatocellular carcinoma, three in total, showed partial responses. The study, taken as a whole, reports: People who partly responded at 0.1-3.0 mg/kg had some of the least clonal expansion seen. The specificity for antigen of the expanded peripheral T cells was not determined. There was clonal expansion of CD4+ and CD8+ blood T cells by week 6 at 0.1 to 3.0 mg/kg.

Here immunoSEQ multiplex PCR was the method, and the copy in TCRdb shows in-frame clones only, minus some. The sample consists of roughly 63,000 clones, 80% to 90% of them appearing once. Concerning this clone itself: What it binds is unknown.

The CDR3 consists of 13 residues. Germline V gene lookup returns CDR1 SGHVS and CDR2 FNYEAQ. Trimming stripped 4 bases from V and 0 bases from J, with 7 bases between. This chain joins TRBV7-6 and TRBJ2-7; D gene unclear. Sequencing was performed on CD4+ or CD8+ T cells sorted from blood, taken in a trial of the OX40 agonist ivuxolimab. The TCR was taken from an adult with an advanced solid tumor such as melanoma, head and neck, liver or kidney cancer. The CDR3 DNA is TGTGCCAGCAGCTCAAGGAGCTCCTACGAGCAGTACTTC. This sequence encodes CASSSRSSYEQYF.